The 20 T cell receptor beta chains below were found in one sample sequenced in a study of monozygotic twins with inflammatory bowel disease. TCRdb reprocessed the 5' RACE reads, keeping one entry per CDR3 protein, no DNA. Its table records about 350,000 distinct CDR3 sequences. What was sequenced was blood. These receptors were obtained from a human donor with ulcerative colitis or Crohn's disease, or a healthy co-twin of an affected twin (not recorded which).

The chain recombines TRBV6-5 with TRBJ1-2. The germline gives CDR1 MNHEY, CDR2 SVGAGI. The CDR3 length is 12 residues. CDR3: CASSPNSYGYTF.

CDR3 sequence reads: CASSDGPGRHAEAFF. The chain uses TRBV5-1 and TRBJ1-1; TCRdb picks TRBD1, but there is no DNA to check that call. CDR3 length: 15 residues. Germline V gene lookup returns CDR1 SGHRS and CDR2 YFSETQ.

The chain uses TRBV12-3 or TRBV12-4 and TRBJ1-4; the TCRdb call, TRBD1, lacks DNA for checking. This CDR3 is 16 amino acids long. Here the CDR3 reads CASSLAKRGPSEKLFF.

Here the CDR3 reads CASSLGGRYNEQFF. V and J are TRBV7-9 and TRBJ2-1; TCRdb gives TRBD1 as the D gene, but with no DNA this cannot be confirmed. Germline CDR1 and CDR2: SEHNR and FQNEAQ (reference sequence). The CDR3 has 14 residues.

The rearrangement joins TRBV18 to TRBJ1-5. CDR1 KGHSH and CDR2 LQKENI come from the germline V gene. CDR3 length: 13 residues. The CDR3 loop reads CASSPERHQPQHF.

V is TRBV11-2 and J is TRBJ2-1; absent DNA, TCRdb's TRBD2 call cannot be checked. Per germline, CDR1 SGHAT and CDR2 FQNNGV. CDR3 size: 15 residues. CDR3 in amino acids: CASSLGIIAGYEQFF.

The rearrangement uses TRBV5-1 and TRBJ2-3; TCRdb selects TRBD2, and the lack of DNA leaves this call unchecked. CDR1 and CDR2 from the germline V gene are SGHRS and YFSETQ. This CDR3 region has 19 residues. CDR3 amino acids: CASREKRNPSGSGTDTQYF.

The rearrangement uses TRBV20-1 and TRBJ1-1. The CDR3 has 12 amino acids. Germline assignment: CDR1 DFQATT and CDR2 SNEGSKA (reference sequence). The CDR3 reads CSAETRNTEAFF.

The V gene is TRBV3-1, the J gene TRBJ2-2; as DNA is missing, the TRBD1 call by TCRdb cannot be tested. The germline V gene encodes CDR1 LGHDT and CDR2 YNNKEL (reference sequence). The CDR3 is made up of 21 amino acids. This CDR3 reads CASSQDLSNHPGPNFPGELFF.

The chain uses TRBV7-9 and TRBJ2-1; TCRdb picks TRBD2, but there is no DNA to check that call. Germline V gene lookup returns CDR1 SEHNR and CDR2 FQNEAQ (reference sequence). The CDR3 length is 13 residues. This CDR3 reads CASSFIPPDEQFF.

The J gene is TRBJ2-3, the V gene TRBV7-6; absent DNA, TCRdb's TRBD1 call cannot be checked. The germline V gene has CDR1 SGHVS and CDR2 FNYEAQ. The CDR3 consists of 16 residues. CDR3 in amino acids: CASSRRGRRLTDTQYF.

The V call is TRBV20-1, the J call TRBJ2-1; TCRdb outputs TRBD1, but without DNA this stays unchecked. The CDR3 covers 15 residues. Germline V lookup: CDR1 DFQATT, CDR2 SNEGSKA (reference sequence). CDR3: CSAPYPGQGYNEQFF.

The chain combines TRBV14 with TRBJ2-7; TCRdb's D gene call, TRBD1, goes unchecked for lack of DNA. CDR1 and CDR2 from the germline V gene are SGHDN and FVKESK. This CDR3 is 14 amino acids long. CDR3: CASSQVTGLGEQYF.

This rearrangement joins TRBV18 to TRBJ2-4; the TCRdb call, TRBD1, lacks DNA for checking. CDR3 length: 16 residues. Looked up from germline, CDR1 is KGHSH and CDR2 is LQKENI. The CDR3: CASSPPQGIAKNIQYF.

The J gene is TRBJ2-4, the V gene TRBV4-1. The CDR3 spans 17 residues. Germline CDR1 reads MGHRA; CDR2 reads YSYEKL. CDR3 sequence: CASSQVRQNLAKNIQYF.

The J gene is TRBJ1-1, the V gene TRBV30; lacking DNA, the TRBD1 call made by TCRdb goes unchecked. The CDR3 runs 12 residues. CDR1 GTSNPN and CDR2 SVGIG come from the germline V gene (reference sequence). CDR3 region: CAWIPGSTEAFF.

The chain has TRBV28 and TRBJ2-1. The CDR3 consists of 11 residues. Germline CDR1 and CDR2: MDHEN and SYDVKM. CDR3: CASKLGLEQFF.

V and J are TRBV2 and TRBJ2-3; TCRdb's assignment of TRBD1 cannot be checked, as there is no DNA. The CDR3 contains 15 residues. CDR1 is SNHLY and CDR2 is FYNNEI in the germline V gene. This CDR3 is CASSEGTVPTDTQYF. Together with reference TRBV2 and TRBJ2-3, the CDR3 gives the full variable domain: EPEVTQTPSHQVTQMGQEVILRCVPISNHLYFYWYRQILGQKVEFLVSFYNNEISEKSEIFDDQFSVERPDGSNFTLKIRSTKLEDSAMYFCASSEGTVPTDTQYFGPGTRLTVL.

The chain's CDR3 is CSAKDSPFYTEAFF. This chain links TRBV20-1 with TRBJ1-1; TCRdb designates TRBD1, a call that cannot be tested without DNA. CDR1 and CDR2 (germline): DFQATT, SNEGSKA (reference sequence). This CDR3 is 14 amino acids long.

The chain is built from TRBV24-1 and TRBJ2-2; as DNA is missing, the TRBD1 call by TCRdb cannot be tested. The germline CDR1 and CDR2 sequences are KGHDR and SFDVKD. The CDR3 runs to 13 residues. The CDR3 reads CASGRGNTGELFF.